The rows below give T cell receptor beta chains drawn from one sample of a study of blood T cell repertoires in COVID-19. Using immunoSEQ multiplex PCR, the repertoire was profiled, and TCRdb retains in-frame clones only, with some absent. Here the sample spans tens of thousands of clones, 80% to 95% being singletons. Sequences were obtained from peripheral blood. Receptors were obtained from a man between 60 and 70 years old with acute or convalescent COVID-19. The CDR3 runs from the conserved cysteine through the conserved F or W. Fields, in order: V gene, clone size, J gene, D gene, CDR3 protein, CDR3 DNA. The D gene is left open where the match is weak. A row's size may be missing; if present it is once, few, many or a size class.

V gene: TRBV28
clone size: -
J gene: TRBJ2-7
D gene: TRBD1
CDR3 protein: CASSQGQATYEQYF
CDR3 DNA: TGTGCCAGCAGTCAAGGACAGGCTACCTACGAGCAGTACTTC

V gene: TRBV7-2
clone size: -
J gene: TRBJ1-6
D gene: TRBD1
CDR3 protein: CASSPRQGVYNSPLHF
CDR3 DNA: TGTGCCAGCAGCCCTAGACAGGGGGTTTATAATTCACCCCTCCACTTT

V gene: TRBV27
clone size: -
J gene: TRBJ1-2
D gene: TRBD1
CDR3 protein: CATRSPTGNNYGYTF
CDR3 DNA: TGTGCCACCCGATCCCCGACAGGGAACAACTATGGCTACACCTTC

V gene: TRBV7-2
clone size: -
J gene: TRBJ2-7
D gene: TRBD2
CDR3 protein: CASSLLAAGAAEQYF
CDR3 DNA: TGTGCCAGCAGCCTCCTTGCCGCGGGAGCAGCCGAGCAGTACTTC

V gene: TRBV3-1/TRBV3-2
clone size: once
J gene: TRBJ2-3
D gene: -
CDR3 protein: CASSFTEDTQYF
CDR3 DNA: TGTGCCAGCAGCTTTACTGAGGATACGCAGTATTTT

V gene: TRBV28
clone size: -
J gene: TRBJ1-2
D gene: -
CDR3 protein: CASTVDRNYGYTF
CDR3 DNA: TGTGCCAGCACCGTAGACAGGAACTATGGCTACACCTTC

V gene: TRBV30
clone size: -
J gene: TRBJ1-1
D gene: -
CDR3 protein: CAWSAGVGAELNTEAFF
CDR3 DNA: TGTGCCTGGAGTGCAGGGGTGGGCGCCGAACTGAACACTGAAGCTTTCTTT

V gene: TRBV11-3
clone size: -
J gene: TRBJ1-2
D gene: TRBD1
CDR3 protein: CASSFRTGYNYGYTF
CDR3 DNA: TGTGCCAGCAGCTTTCGGACAGGGTATAACTATGGCTACACCTTC

V gene: TRBV5-1
clone size: -
J gene: TRBJ2-2
D gene: -
CDR3 protein: CASTGQANTGELFF
CDR3 DNA: TGCGCCAGCACGGGACAAGCAAACACCGGGGAGCTGTTTTTT

V gene: TRBV11-3
clone size: -
J gene: TRBJ2-1
D gene: -
CDR3 protein: CASSFFRTASYNEQFF
CDR3 DNA: TGTGCCAGCAGCTTTTTCCGAACAGCCTCCTACAATGAGCAGTTCTTC

V gene: TRBV3-1/TRBV3-2
clone size: -
J gene: TRBJ2-1
D gene: TRBD2
CDR3 protein: CASSPPGLAGDNEQFF
CDR3 DNA: TGTGCCAGCAGCCCTCCCGGACTAGCGGGTGACAATGAGCAGTTCTTC

V gene: TRBV5-5
clone size: once
J gene: TRBJ1-5
D gene: -
CDR3 protein: CASSLEGSGSQPQHF
CDR3 DNA: TGTGCCAGCAGCTTGGAAGGGAGCGGGAGTCAGCCCCAGCATTTT

V gene: TRBV6-6
clone size: -
J gene: TRBJ2-1
D gene: -
CDR3 protein: CASSLDPPQGREQFF
CDR3 DNA: TGTGCCAGCAGCCTGGACCCCCCCCAGGGGCGGGAGCAGTTCTTC

V gene: TRBV19
clone size: -
J gene: TRBJ2-1
D gene: TRBD2
CDR3 protein: CASSKGRTSVHNEQFF
CDR3 DNA: TGTGCCAGTAGTAAAGGTAGGACTAGCGTCCACAATGAGCAGTTCTTC

V gene: TRBV7-9
clone size: -
J gene: TRBJ2-2
D gene: TRBD1
CDR3 protein: CASSRGGSNTGELFF
CDR3 DNA: TGTGCCAGCAGCCGAGGGGGCTCGAACACCGGGGAGCTGTTTTTT

V gene: TRBV11-3
clone size: -
J gene: TRBJ2-3
D gene: TRBD2
CDR3 protein: CASSLDLAGATDTQYF
CDR3 DNA: TGTGCCAGCAGCTTAGATCTGGCGGGAGCGACAGATACGCAGTATTTT